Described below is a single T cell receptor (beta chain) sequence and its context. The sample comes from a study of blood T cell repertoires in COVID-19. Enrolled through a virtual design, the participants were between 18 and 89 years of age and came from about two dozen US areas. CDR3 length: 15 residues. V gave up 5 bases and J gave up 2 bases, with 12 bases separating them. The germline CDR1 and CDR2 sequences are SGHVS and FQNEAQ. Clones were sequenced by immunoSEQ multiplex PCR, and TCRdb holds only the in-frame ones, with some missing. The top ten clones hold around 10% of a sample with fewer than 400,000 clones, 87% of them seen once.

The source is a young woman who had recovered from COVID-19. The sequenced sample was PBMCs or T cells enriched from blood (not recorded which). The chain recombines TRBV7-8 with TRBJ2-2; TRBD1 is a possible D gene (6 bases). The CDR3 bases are TGTGCCAGCAGCGGAAGGGGACAAAACACCGGGGAGCTGTTTTTT. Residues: CASSGRGQNTGELFF.